Following are 21 T cell receptor beta chains from one sample sequenced in a study of T cell changes during pregnancy in multiple sclerosis. The data were produced by immunoSEQ multiplex PCR, yet TCRdb's version contains in-frame clones alone and is incomplete. The repertoire holds 40,000 to 55,000 clones, with 92% as singletons. Sequences were derived from CD4+ T cells from peripheral blood mononuclear cells, sampled in the third trimester of pregnancy. The receptors were gathered from a female donor with multiple sclerosis, enrolled in a pregnancy study.

J is TRBJ2-7 and V is TRBV10-2; TRBD2 aligns across 9 bases. The ends lost 6 bases at V and 5 bases at J; junction bases unmatched: 2. From germline, CDR1 is WSHSY and CDR2 SAAADI. This CDR3 has 12 amino acids. CDR3 amino acids: CASRGTSHEQYF. For the CDR3, the DNA is TGCGCCAGCAGGGGGACTAGCCACGAGCAGTACTTC.

The V and J genes are TRBV4-2 and TRBJ1-1; D is uncertain. Germline values: CDR1 LGHNA, CDR2 YNFKEQ. Trimming removed 4 bases from V and 1 base from J, with 19 bases in between. The CDR3 is made up of 17 amino acids. The CDR3 nucleotides read TGTGCCAGCAGCCCGGGGTCTTTTGGGAGGCGGAACACTGAAGCTTTCTTT. It is translated as CASSPGSFGRRNTEAFF.

The CDR3 DNA sequence: TGCAGTGCCTACCTAAATGAGCAGTTCTTC. Protein: CSAYLNEQFF. This chain uses TRBV20-1 with TRBJ2-1; D unclear. Germline V gene lookup returns CDR1 DFQATT and CDR2 SNEGSKA (reference sequence). V was trimmed by 6 bases and J by 7 bases, leaving 7 bases between them. The CDR3 totals 10 residues.

The V and J genes are TRBV19 and TRBJ1-6; no clear D. The CDR3 totals 15 residues. Trimming took 2 bases from V and 7 from J, leaving 12 bases between them. CDR1 is LNHDA, CDR2 SQIVND, per germline (reference sequence). The CDR3 loop reads CASSILGSGNSPLHF. The CDR3 DNA reads as TGTGCCAGTAGTATACTAGGGTCGGGGAATTCACCCCTCCACTTT. Full variable domain (missing parts from reference TRBV19 and TRBJ1-6): DGGITQSPKYLFRKEGQNVTLSCEQNLNHDAMYWYRQDPGQGLRLIYYSQIVNDFQKGDIAEGYSVSREKKESFPLTVTSAQKNPTAFYLCASSILGSGNSPLHFGNGTRLTVT.

The rearrangement links TRBV20-1 to TRBJ1-2; the D gene is possibly TRBD1 (5 bases). V was cut by 8 bases and J by 6 bases, with 13 bases left in between. CDR1 and CDR2 from the germline V gene are DFQATT and SNEGSKA (reference sequence). The CDR3 is made up of 11 amino acids. Written as DNA, the CDR3 is TGCAGTTTCCAGGGTGGGGATGGCTACACCTTC. Translation gives CSFQGGDGYTF.

The CDR3 here is CASSSGLAGYEQYF. For the CDR3, the DNA is TGTGCCAGCAGCTCCGGACTAGCGGGTTACGAGCAGTACTTC. The chain recombines TRBV9 with TRBJ2-7, with TRBD2 matching 11 bases. The V segment lost 4 bases and the J segment 4 bases; nucleotides outside the gene matches: 4. This CDR3 has 14 residues. Germline V gene lookup returns CDR1 SGDLS and CDR2 YYNGEE.

About this clone: Mismatch with germline at one junction end may stem from a read error. V usage is TRBV30 and J usage is TRBJ2-1, with D possibly being TRBD1 or TRBD2 (5 bases each). The CDR3 is made up of 12 amino acids. Looked up from germline, CDR1 is GTSNPN and CDR2 is SVGIG (reference sequence). The CDR3: CAGSHLGVEQFF. CDR3 DNA: TGTGCCGGGAGCCATTTAGGGGTTGAGCAGTTCTTC.

The genes are TRBV9 and TRBJ2-3, with 12 bases that match TRBD2. Trimming at V came to 0 bases and at J to 1 base, leaving 9 bases not matched to a gene. This CDR3 has 19 amino acids. In germline, CDR1 is SGDLS, CDR2 YYNGEE. CDR3 loop: CASSVAPGLAGSGTDTQYF. The CDR3 DNA sequence: TGTGCCAGCAGCGTAGCGCCCGGACTAGCGGGGTCTGGCACAGATACGCAGTATTTT.

The chain recombines TRBV15 with TRBJ1-1; a possible D gene is TRBD1 (5 bases). Germline V gene sequence: CDR1 LNHNV, CDR2 YYDKDF (reference sequence). The V and J ends lost 5 bases and 1 base respectively, with 11 bases between them. This CDR3 is built from 14 residues. CDR3 sequence: CATSVGRGNTEAFF. In nucleotides, the CDR3 is TGTGCCACCAGCGTAGGGAGGGGGAACACTGAAGCTTTCTTT.

This sequence joins TRBV10-1 and TRBJ2-5; D is possibly TRBD2 (5 bases). The ends were cut back, 2 bases at V and 1 base at J, with 17 bases in the middle. The germline gives CDR1 WNHNN, CDR2 SYGVQD (reference sequence). The CDR3 runs to 17 residues. In DNA form, the CDR3 reads TGCGCCAGCAGTGAGATCTTCCAGGCTGAGGGCCAAGAGACCCAGTACTTC. This sequence encodes CASSEIFQAEGQETQYF.

The rearrangement links TRBV15 to TRBJ2-1, with 12 bases identical to TRBD2. Per germline, CDR1 LNHNV and CDR2 YYDKDF (reference sequence). CDR3 length equals 17 residues. Losses at the gene ends were 3 bases for V and 6 bases for J; bases not matched to a gene: 9. CDR3 residues: CATSSADLGLAGNEQFF. For the CDR3, the DNA is TGTGCCACCAGCAGCGCCGATCTGGGACTAGCGGGCAATGAGCAGTTCTTC.

This rearrangement joins TRBV29-1 to TRBJ2-5, with 10 bases matching TRBD2. Germline CDR1 is SQVTM and CDR2 is ANQGSEA. This CDR3 region has 14 residues. With 7 bases clipped from V and 5 bases from J, the junction kept 10 bases outside the gene matches. CDR3 sequence: CSARSGGAGETQYF. The CDR3 nucleotides read TGCAGCGCTCGGAGCGGGGGGGCCGGGGAGACCCAGTACTTC.

This sequence joins TRBV7-3 and TRBJ2-1, with 9 bases that match TRBD1. V lost 5 bases to trimming and J lost 5 bases; unmatched junction nucleotides: 7. CDR1 and CDR2 (germline): SGHTA, FQGTGA. This CDR3 has 15 residues. CDR3 sequence reads: CASSPNGQGHNEQFF. The CDR3 nucleotides read TGTGCCAGCAGCCCCAATGGACAGGGGCACAATGAGCAGTTCTTC.

The chain has TRBV9 and TRBJ1-6, with 9 positions matching TRBD1. In germline, CDR1 is SGDLS, CDR2 YYNGEE. The CDR3 has 15 amino acids. V lost 3 bases, J lost 7 bases, and 5 bases stayed unmatched. The CDR3 region is CASSASGQGNSPLHF. The CDR3 region has the DNA TGTGCCAGCAGCGCCTCGGGACAGGGAAATTCACCCCTCCACTTT. The full variable domain, rest sourced from reference TRBV9 and TRBJ1-6, is DSGVTQTPKHLITATGQRVTLRCSPRSGDLSVYWYQQSLDQGLQFLIQYYNGEERAKGNILERFSAQQFPDLHSELNLSSLELGDSALYFCASSASGQGNSPLHFGNGTRLTVT.

This clone has only one observation. The chain recombines TRBV21-1 with TRBJ1-3. TRBV21-1 is a listed pseudogene. The CDR3 loop spans 16 amino acids. The CDR3 coding sequence is TGTGCCAGCAGCAAAGTAAGCGGTGGATTGGAAAACACCATATATTTT. Encoded protein: CASSKVSGGLENTIYF.

V and J are TRBV5-8 and TRBJ2-7, with 9 bases fitting TRBD1. The CDR3 length is 19 residues. J lost 5 bases, V lost 2 bases, and 20 bases had no gene match. CDR1 and CDR2 from the germline V gene are SGHTS and YDEGEE. The CDR3 nucleotides read TGTGCCAGCAGCTTTTTTCGGGACAGGGCACAATCTCCCGCCGACGAGCAGTACTTC. It encodes CASSFFRDRAQSPADEQYF.

J is TRBJ1-2 and V is TRBV7-9, with TRBD1 matching 9 bases. Germline CDR1 is SEHNR and CDR2 is FQNEAQ (reference sequence). J lost 9 bases, V lost 6 bases, and 11 bases had no gene match. The CDR3 is 14 amino acids. This CDR3 is CASSFTPTGGSYTF. CDR3 sequence (DNA): TGTGCCAGCAGTTTCACCCCCACAGGGGGCAGCTACACCTTC.

The J gene is TRBJ2-5, the V gene TRBV7-3; 14 bases line up with TRBD2. The V gene end was trimmed by 5 bases and the J gene end by 4 bases; junction bases not matched to a gene: 6. The CDR3 extends over 16 amino acids. CDR1 and CDR2 (germline): SGHTA, FQGTGA. The CDR3 region is CASSTGLAGEAETQYF. Here the CDR3 DNA reads TGTGCCAGCAGCACGGGACTAGCGGGGGAGGCAGAGACCCAGTACTTC.

This clone appeared once. Here the CDR3 DNA reads TGTGCCAGCAGTGAACAGTCCACCGGGGAGCTGTTTTTT. Its translation: CASSEQSTGELFF. The J gene is TRBJ2-2, the V gene TRBV6-4, with D unresolved. Germline values: CDR1 MRHNA, CDR2 SNTAGT. V was shortened by 3 bases and J by 4 bases, with 6 bases between the two germline ends. The length of the CDR3 is 13 residues.

J is TRBJ1-3 and V is TRBV5-4, with 7 bases aligning to TRBD1. V lost 2 bases, J lost 0 bases, and 8 bases stayed unmatched. This CDR3 contains 17 residues. The V gene's germline CDR1 is SGHNT and CDR2 YYREEE (reference sequence). CDR3 in amino acids: CASSFGDSFFSGNTIYF. The CDR3 DNA is TGTGCCAGCAGCTTTGGGGACAGCTTCTTCTCTGGAAACACCATATATTTT.

In this sample, this clone turned up once. The chain links TRBV18 to TRBJ1-1; D possibly corresponds to TRBD1 (6 bases). Trimming removed 2 bases at V and 10 bases at J, with 20 bases between. The germline gives CDR1 KGHSH, CDR2 LQKENI. There are 15 residues in the CDR3. This chain's CDR3 is CASSPSTGIGVGAFF. CDR3 in DNA: TGTGCCAGCTCACCATCGACAGGTATAGGGGTAGGAGCTTTCTTT.